Listed below are T cell receptor beta chains from one sample, sequenced in a study of blood T cells in healthy people across ages. TCRdb reanalysed the 5' RACE reads using MiXCR and keeps one entry per CDR3 protein. The table shows some 1.8 million distinct CDR3 sequences, with approximately 40% occurring only once. The sequencing sample was made of blood. Source of these receptors: a human donor in good health. Both conserved end residues are trimmed from each CDR3. Size tells how often a clone was seen (once, few, many) or the class of an expanded clone, and some rows leave it out.

v_gene: TRBV6-5
abundance: .
j_gene: TRBJ1-4
CDR3aa: ASTPRAGGIGKLF

v_gene: TRBV4-3
abundance: few
j_gene: TRBJ2-3
CDR3aa: ASSQDSGGAGSTDTQY

v_gene: TRBV7-2
abundance: .
j_gene: TRBJ2-4
CDR3aa: ASETVRGSREQY

v_gene: TRBV7-2
abundance: few
j_gene: TRBJ2-7
CDR3aa: ASSLKLAGVYEQY

v_gene: TRBV28
abundance: few
j_gene: TRBJ2-7
CDR3aa: ASSSHSRGNEQY

v_gene: TRBV10-3
abundance: few
j_gene: TRBJ1-4
CDR3aa: AISQTRQAGNEKLF

v_gene: TRBV4-1
abundance: .
j_gene: TRBJ2-7
CDR3aa: ASSPLLGSSYEQY

v_gene: TRBV12-3/TRBV12-4
abundance: .
j_gene: TRBJ2-7
CDR3aa: ASRYEGPHEQY

v_gene: TRBV15
abundance: many
j_gene: TRBJ2-7
CDR3aa: ATSRDRVSSYEQY

v_gene: TRBV9
abundance: few
j_gene: TRBJ2-1
CDR3aa: ASSVAGSGRTYNEQF

v_gene: TRBV28
abundance: few
j_gene: TRBJ1-2
CDR3aa: ASSFNRVDGYT

v_gene: TRBV27
abundance: few
j_gene: TRBJ1-2
CDR3aa: ASSLSKGMGPTYGYT

v_gene: TRBV7-2
abundance: .
j_gene: TRBJ1-1
CDR3aa: ASSSMLMNTEAF

v_gene: TRBV15
abundance: few
j_gene: TRBJ2-1
CDR3aa: ATSFLAGTSYNEQF

v_gene: TRBV11-2
abundance: .
j_gene: TRBJ2-3
CDR3aa: ASSLDSRNAAYTDTQY

v_gene: TRBV4-3
abundance: .
j_gene: TRBJ1-2
CDR3aa: ASSQALVANYGYT

v_gene: TRBV4-1
abundance: few
j_gene: TRBJ2-3
CDR3aa: ASSQDAPERGVLDTQY

v_gene: TRBV6-2/TRBV6-3
abundance: .
j_gene: TRBJ2-2
CDR3aa: ASRDLTNTGELF

v_gene: TRBV6-6
abundance: .
j_gene: TRBJ1-3
CDR3aa: AGQGAGGNTIY

v_gene: TRBV27
abundance: .
j_gene: TRBJ2-1
CDR3aa: ASGISSGGYNEQF

v_gene: TRBV5-4
abundance: .
j_gene: TRBJ1-1
CDR3aa: ASSLDRGQPEAF

v_gene: TRBV4-1
abundance: many
j_gene: TRBJ2-6
CDR3aa: ASSQGSGTASSSGANVLT

v_gene: TRBV20-1
abundance: .
j_gene: .
CDR3aa: SAGTSGGSVWVYEQY

v_gene: TRBV9
abundance: many
j_gene: TRBJ2-5
CDR3aa: ASSVGGVEETQY

v_gene: TRBV18
abundance: few
j_gene: TRBJ2-5
CDR3aa: ASSPTTSGQETQY

v_gene: TRBV3-1
abundance: once
j_gene: TRBJ2-5
CDR3aa: ASSQDRRQGIQY

v_gene: TRBV7-8
abundance: .
j_gene: TRBJ2-1
CDR3aa: ASSGRLEYNEQF

v_gene: TRBV20-1
abundance: .
j_gene: TRBJ2-7
CDR3aa: SAFQDGRGEQY

v_gene: TRBV12-3/TRBV12-4
abundance: .
j_gene: TRBJ2-1
CDR3aa: ASRGTGDGEQF

v_gene: TRBV6-1
abundance: few
j_gene: TRBJ2-2
CDR3aa: ASRGLNTGELF

v_gene: TRBV5-1
abundance: few
j_gene: TRBJ2-1
CDR3aa: ASSLDRGDINEQF

v_gene: TRBV7-9
abundance: .
j_gene: .
CDR3aa: ASSPPRGTQNYEQY

v_gene: TRBV5-1
abundance: many
j_gene: TRBJ2-5
CDR3aa: ASSFGGNQETQY

v_gene: TRBV7-2
abundance: .
j_gene: TRBJ2-5
CDR3aa: ASSLIGSLMETQY

v_gene: TRBV15
abundance: few
j_gene: TRBJ2-7
CDR3aa: ATSRYPGQATYEQY

v_gene: TRBV27
abundance: once
j_gene: TRBJ2-7
CDR3aa: ASSWGVVAGQSYAQY

v_gene: TRBV20-1
abundance: .
j_gene: TRBJ2-1
CDR3aa: SARDWGEVNYNEQF

v_gene: TRBV5-5
abundance: .
j_gene: .
CDR3aa: ASSLETGGRAEQY

v_gene: TRBV5-1
abundance: .
j_gene: TRBJ2-3
CDR3aa: ASSNGPPVDTQY

v_gene: TRBV4-3
abundance: .
j_gene: TRBJ1-4
CDR3aa: ASSQGVGSATNEKLF

v_gene: TRBV6-1
abundance: .
j_gene: TRBJ1-6
CDR3aa: ASSEALRVNSPLH

v_gene: TRBV4-3
abundance: .
j_gene: TRBJ2-5
CDR3aa: ASSQDFEGLETQY

v_gene: TRBV4-1
abundance: .
j_gene: TRBJ2-7
CDR3aa: ASSQRSGLAYEQY

v_gene: TRBV4-3
abundance: .
j_gene: TRBJ1-5
CDR3aa: ASSQTINQPQH

v_gene: TRBV20-1
abundance: .
j_gene: TRBJ2-3
CDR3aa: RARLQGADTQY

v_gene: TRBV12-3/TRBV12-4
abundance: .
j_gene: TRBJ2-3
CDR3aa: ASSPLVNTDAQY